These 15 T cell receptor beta chains share one sample of origin, sequenced in a study of T cell repertoires in cytomegalovirus infection. From the reads, TCRdb called clonotypes with MiXCR, one entry per CDR3 protein. Of around 190,000 distinct CDR3 sequences in the sample, roughly 14% are singletons; the top ten hold around 27%. The sequencing sample was made of PBMCs. These receptors were collected from a human donor in good health (CMV status not recorded). Some clones in this sample may be carry-over from other donors' samples.

The rearrangement joins TRBV18 to TRBJ2-7; 10 bases map to TRBD1. Per germline, CDR1 KGHSH and CDR2 LQKENI. The CDR3 has 15 residues. V was clipped by 3 bases and J by 0 bases; unmatched bases: 2. This chain's CDR3 is CASSPGQGSSYEQYF. The DNA of the CDR3 is TGTGCCAGCTCACCGGGACAGGGGAGCTCCTACGAGCAGTACTTC.

This clonotype was observed at least ten times. This chain uses TRBV7-8 with TRBJ1-3; D is unresolved. Trimming removed 5 bases from V and 0 bases from J, with 14 bases in between. Germline CDR1 SGHVS, CDR2 FQNEAQ. The CDR3 loop spans 16 amino acids. Here the CDR3 reads CASSRPAPRSGNTIYF. The CDR3 coding sequence is TGTGCCAGCAGCCGCCCGGCCCCGCGCTCTGGAAACACCATATATTTT. The variable domain in full, completed from reference TRBV7-8 and TRBJ1-3, reads GAGVSQSPRYKVAKRGQDVALRCDPISGHVSLFWYQQALGQGPEFLTYFQNEAQLDKSGLPSDRFFAERPEGSVSTLKIQRTQQEDSAVYLCASSRPAPRSGNTIYFGEGSWLTVV.

J is TRBJ2-7 and V is TRBV7-3; D possibly matches TRBD1 or TRBD2 (5 bases each). V lost 0 bases and J lost 3, with 12 bases in between. Germline V lookup: CDR1 SGHTA, CDR2 FQGTGA. This CDR3 spans 15 amino acids. CDR3 region: CASSLTRGSYYEQYF. CDR3 DNA: TGTGCCAGCAGCTTAACCCGGGGCAGCTACTACGAGCAGTACTTC. The whole variable domain, remainder taken from reference TRBV7-3 and TRBJ2-7, is GAGVSQTPSNKVTEKGKYVELRCDPISGHTALYWYRQSLGQGPEFLIYFQGTGAADDSGLPNDRFFAVRPEGSVSTLKIQRTERGDSAVYLCASSLTRGSYYEQYFGPGTRLTVT.

This clonotype was seen only a few times. The V and J genes are TRBV9 and TRBJ2-3; no clear D. Germline lookup yields CDR1 SGDLS and CDR2 YYNGEE. V lost 1 base, J lost 1 base, and 7 bases lay in between. There are 14 residues in the CDR3. The DNA for the CDR3 is TGTGCCAGCAGCGTATGGGAAGGCACAGATACGCAGTATTTT. Protein sequence: CASSVWEGTDTQYF.

This clonotype was detected only a few times. The genes are TRBV7-2 and TRBJ1-2; D gene uncertain. Germline-derived CDR1 and CDR2 are SGHTA and FQGNSA. V was clipped by 2 bases and J by 8 bases, with 18 bases between them. The CDR3 length is 15 residues. The CDR3 loop is CASSLRPEPFYGYTF. The CDR3 region has the DNA TGTGCCAGCAGCTTACGCCCGGAACCCTTCTACGGCTACACCTTC.

Ten or more counts support this clonotype. The V call is TRBV7-8, the J call TRBJ2-7; D gene uncertain. The CDR3 length is 15 residues. The germline gives CDR1 SGHVS, CDR2 FQNEAQ. Between the trimmed V and J ends, which lost 2 bases and 5 bases, there was a span of 16 bases. DNA for the CDR3: TGTGCCAGCAGCTTATTTTTAGGATCTCGAGACGAGCAGTACTTC. This codes for CASSLFLGSRDEQYF.

This clonotype appeared many times. The rearrangement links TRBV12-3 or TRBV12-4 to TRBJ2-7; 9 nucleotides match TRBD2. Trimming took 3 bases from V and 7 from J; bases not matched to a gene: 7. The CDR3 totals 14 residues. The CDR3 region is CASSFIAGVGEQYF. The DNA of the CDR3 is TGTGCCAGCAGTTTCATAGCGGGAGTGGGAGAGCAGTACTTC.

This clonotype has just a few counts. V and J are TRBV7-9 and TRBJ2-3; possibly TRBD2 for D (6 bases). The germline V and J ends were trimmed by 6 bases and 0 bases, with 10 bases remaining between them. Germline loops: CDR1 SEHNR, CDR2 FQNEAQ (reference sequence). The CDR3 spans 14 residues. For the CDR3, the DNA is TGTGCCAGCAGAGCTAGCGCGAGCACAGATACGCAGTATTTT. This sequence encodes CASRASASTDTQYF.

The sample holds a few counts of this clonotype. The V and J genes are TRBV20-1 and TRBJ1-2, with TRBD1 matching over 9 bases. Germline values: CDR1 DFQATT, CDR2 SNEGSKA (reference sequence). The V segment lost 0 bases and the J segment 8 bases; nucleotides outside the gene matches: 13. The CDR3 is 16 residues long. CDR3 residues: CSAREPPGQGLGGYTF. DNA for the CDR3: TGCAGTGCTAGAGAGCCTCCGGGACAGGGATTAGGGGGCTACACCTTC.

Only a few counts were recorded for this clonotype. The chain carries TRBV2 and TRBJ2-3; D uncertain. Germline V gene data show CDR1 as SNHLY and CDR2 as FYNNEI. This CDR3 has 15 residues. Trimming took off 1 base at V and 3 bases at J, with 11 bases between the two ends. The CDR3 reads CASSEVGINTDTQYF. The CDR3 coding sequence is TGTGCCAGCAGTGAAGTGGGAATTAATACAGATACGCAGTATTTT.

The V gene is TRBV29-1, the J gene TRBJ2-5, with TRBD2 identical over 9 bases. The CDR3 is made up of 13 amino acids. Germline V gene lookup returns CDR1 SQVTM and CDR2 ANQGSEA. The V segment lost 3 bases and the J segment 4 bases; nucleotides outside the gene matches: 3. The CDR3 region has the DNA TGCAGCGTTGAGACTAGCGGTTTAGAGACCCAGTACTTC. Its translation: CSVETSGLETQYF. Together with reference TRBV29-1 and TRBJ2-5, the CDR3 gives the full variable domain: SAVISQKPSRDICQRGTSLTIQCQVDSQVTMMFWYRQQPGQSLTLIATANQGSEATYESGFVIDKFPISRPNLTFSTLTVSNMSPEDSSIYLCSVETSGLETQYFGPGTRLLVL.

The chain uses TRBV20-1 and TRBJ1-1; D unresolved. CDR1 is DFQATT and CDR2 is SNEGSKA in the germline V gene (reference sequence). The CDR3 totals 11 residues. V dropped 3 bases and J dropped 5 bases, with 7 bases sitting between them. CDR3 sequence (DNA): TGCAGTGCTAGTAGTCAGACTGAAGCTTTCTTT. Translation: CSASSQTEAFF.

This clonotype occurred many times. This sequence joins TRBV28 and TRBJ1-6; D gene unclear. Germline CDR1 is MDHEN and CDR2 is SYDVKM. The length of the CDR3 is 12 residues. The V end lost 6 bases, the J end lost 14 bases, and 14 bases lay between the germline ends. For the CDR3, the DNA is TGTGCCAGCAGGGTGCCGAAGGAATCCCTCCACTTT. This sequence encodes CASRVPKESLHF.

CDR3 sequence: CASSIRLIGMNTEAFF. DNA of the CDR3: TGTGCCAGTAGTATTAGGCTAATCGGAATGAACACTGAAGCTTTCTTT. This chain uses TRBV19 with TRBJ1-1; D remains ambiguous. The length of the CDR3 is 16 residues. From germline, CDR1 is LNHDA and CDR2 SQIVND (reference sequence). V was cut by 3 bases and J by 0 bases, with 14 bases left in between. Supplemented by reference TRBV19 and TRBJ1-1, the full variable domain reads DGGITQSPKYLFRKEGQNVTLSCEQNLNHDAMYWYRQDPGQGLRLIYYSQIVNDFQKGDIAEGYSVSREKKESFPLTVTSAQKNPTAFYLCASSIRLIGMNTEAFFGQGTRLTVV.

This clonotype appeared many times. J is TRBJ2-7 and V is TRBV7-2; 9 bases line up with TRBD2. The V and J ends lost 5 bases and 7 bases, in that order; junction bases with no gene match: 3. CDR3 length: 12 amino acids. CDR1 SGHTA and CDR2 FQGNSA come from the germline V gene. The CDR3 sequence: CASSRGLAEQYF. Here the CDR3 DNA reads TGTGCCAGCAGCCGCGGACTAGCGGAGCAGTACTTC. Full variable domain (missing parts from reference TRBV7-2 and TRBJ2-7): GAGVSQSPSNKVTEKGKDVELRCDPISGHTALYWYRQSLGQGLEFLIYFQGNSAPDKSGLPSDRFSAERTGGSVSTLTIQRTQQEDSAVYLCASSRGLAEQYFGPGTRLTVT.